This T cell receptor beta chain appears in the sequencing data of a study of blood T cell repertoires in COVID-19. Background on the study: The United States, Italy and Spain supplied acute and convalescent COVID-19 samples.

Only in-frame clones appear in the TCRdb table, and some are missing; sequencing was by immunoSEQ multiplex PCR. The sample contains about 140,000 clones, 80% to 85% of which appear only once. Participants came from roughly 25 US areas, aged roughly 18 to 95 years. The CDR3 covers 17 residues. Germline V gene data show CDR1 as MNHEY and CDR2 as SMNVEV (reference sequence). The J segment lost 4 bases and the V segment lost 5 bases, leaving 8 bases of the junction unmatched. The TCR originated in a man in his forties with acute COVID-19. Specimen: PBMCs or T cells enriched from blood (not recorded which). V and J are TRBV27 and TRBJ2-5; the match to TRBD2 covers 15 bases. CDR3 residues: CASSPGTSGRFGETQYF. CDR3 in DNA: TGTGCCAGCAGTCCCGGGACTAGCGGGAGGTTCGGAGAGACCCAGTACTTC.